Detailed here is one TCR beta chain. Its antigen remains unidentified. This sample was included in a study of cytomegalovirus exposure and HLA in healthy donors. Vbeta (60) and Jbeta (13) primers were used in the PCR. Clones were read by immunoSEQ multiplex PCR, and TCRdb kept only the in-frame ones, dropping some. The repertoire holds about 140,000 clones, with around 80% as singletons. Points from the study as a whole: Later on, an analysis found that several of the most significant clusters appeared to be linked to common viral pathogens, which included parvovirus B19. A list of about 180 TCR beta chains associated with cytomegalovirus was given.

CDR1 and CDR2 from the germline V gene are MNHEY and SVGAGI. This CDR3 region has 15 residues. The V segment lost 6 bases and the J segment 4 bases; nucleotides outside the gene matches: 6. The sequenced material came from PBMCs. The rearrangement joins TRBV6-5 to TRBJ1-5; 10 nucleotides align to TRBD1. This receptor was identified in a man aged 40-55 years in good health and CMV-seropositive. The CDR3 nucleotides read TGTGCCAGCAGCCGCGGGACAGGGGTTAATCAGCCCCAGCATTTT. This translates into CASSRGTGVNQPQHF.